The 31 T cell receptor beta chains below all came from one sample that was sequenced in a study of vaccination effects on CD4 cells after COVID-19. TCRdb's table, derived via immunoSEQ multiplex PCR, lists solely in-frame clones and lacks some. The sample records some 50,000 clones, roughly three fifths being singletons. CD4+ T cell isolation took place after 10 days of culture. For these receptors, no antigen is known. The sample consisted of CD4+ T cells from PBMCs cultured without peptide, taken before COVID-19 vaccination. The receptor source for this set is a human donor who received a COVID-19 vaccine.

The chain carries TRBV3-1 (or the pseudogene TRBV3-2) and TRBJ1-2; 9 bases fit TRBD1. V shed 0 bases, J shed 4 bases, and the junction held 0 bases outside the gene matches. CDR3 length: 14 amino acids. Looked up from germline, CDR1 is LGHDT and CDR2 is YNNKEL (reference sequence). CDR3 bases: TGTGCCAGCAGCCAAGAGGACAGGGGCTATGGCTACACCTTC. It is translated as CASSQEDRGYGYTF.

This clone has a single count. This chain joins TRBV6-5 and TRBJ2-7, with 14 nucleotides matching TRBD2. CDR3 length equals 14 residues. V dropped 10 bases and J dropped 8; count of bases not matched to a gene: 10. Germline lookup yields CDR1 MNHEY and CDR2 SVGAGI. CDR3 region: CATTSGGGLKKQYF. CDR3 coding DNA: TGTGCCACGACTAGCGGGGGGGGGTTAAAGAAGCAGTACTTC.

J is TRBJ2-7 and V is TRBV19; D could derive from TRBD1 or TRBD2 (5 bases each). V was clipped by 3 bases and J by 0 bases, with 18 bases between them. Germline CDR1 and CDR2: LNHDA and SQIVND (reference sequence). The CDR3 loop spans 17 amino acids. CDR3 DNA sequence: TGTGCCAGTAGTATTTACGGTGGGACGGGAACCTCCTACGAGCAGTACTTC. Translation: CASSIYGGTGTSYEQYF. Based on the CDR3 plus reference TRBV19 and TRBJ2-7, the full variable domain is DGGITQSPKYLFRKEGQNVTLSCEQNLNHDAMYWYRQDPGQGLRLIYYSQIVNDFQKGDIAEGYSVSREKKESFPLTVTSAQKNPTAFYLCASSIYGGTGTSYEQYFGPGTRLTVT.

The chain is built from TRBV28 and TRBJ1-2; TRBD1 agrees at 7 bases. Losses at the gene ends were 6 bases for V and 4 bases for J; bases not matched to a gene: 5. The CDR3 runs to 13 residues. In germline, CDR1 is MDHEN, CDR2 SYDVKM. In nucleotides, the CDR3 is TGTGCCAGCAGAGGGGGCGCGGGCTATGGCTACACCTTC. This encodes CASRGGAGYGYTF.

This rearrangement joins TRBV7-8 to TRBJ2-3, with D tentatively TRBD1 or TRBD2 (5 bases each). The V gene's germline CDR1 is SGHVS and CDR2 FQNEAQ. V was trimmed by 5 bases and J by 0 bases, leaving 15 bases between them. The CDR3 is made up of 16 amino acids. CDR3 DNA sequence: TGTGCCAGCAGCCCTCCGGGGCCGACTAGCACAGATACGCAGTATTTT. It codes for CASSPPGPTSTDTQYF.

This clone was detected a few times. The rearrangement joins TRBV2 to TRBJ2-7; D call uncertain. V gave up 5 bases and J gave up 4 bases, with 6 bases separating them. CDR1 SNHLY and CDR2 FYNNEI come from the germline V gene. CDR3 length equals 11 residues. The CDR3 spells CASSSFYEQYF. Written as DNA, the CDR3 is TGTGCCAGCAGTTCTTTTTACGAGCAGTACTTC.

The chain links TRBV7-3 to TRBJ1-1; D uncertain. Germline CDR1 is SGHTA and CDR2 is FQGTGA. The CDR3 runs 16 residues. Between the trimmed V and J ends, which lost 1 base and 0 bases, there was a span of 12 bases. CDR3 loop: CASSLMSGSLNTEAFF. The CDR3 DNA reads TGTGCCAGCAGCTTAATGTCGGGCAGCCTGAACACTGAAGCTTTCTTT.

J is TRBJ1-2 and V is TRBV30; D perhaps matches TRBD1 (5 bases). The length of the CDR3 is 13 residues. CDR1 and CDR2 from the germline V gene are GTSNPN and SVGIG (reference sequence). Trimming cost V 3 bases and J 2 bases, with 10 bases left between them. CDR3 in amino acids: CAWRAPGNYGYTF. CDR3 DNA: TGTGCCTGGAGGGCCCCAGGGAACTATGGCTACACCTTC.

The CDR3 DNA sequence: TGTGCCAGCAGTCGAGACATTACAGCGAATCAGCCCCAGCATTTT. Amino acid sequence: CASSRDITANQPQHF. V and J are TRBV6-2 or TRBV6-3 and TRBJ1-5, with D unclear. The V end lost 5 bases, the J end lost 4 bases, and 15 bases lay between the germline ends. This CDR3 has 15 amino acids. In germline, CDR1 is MNHEY, CDR2 SVGEGT.

The CDR3 DNA follows: TGTGCCAGCAGCCAAGATCCGGTTCTGCGGGAAGGGGAGCTGTTTTTT. Translated, it gives CASSQDPVLREGELFF. The chain is built from TRBV4-2 and TRBJ2-2, with a tentative D call TRBD2 (6 bases). The CDR3 runs 16 residues. Germline V lookup: CDR1 LGHNA, CDR2 YNFKEQ. Trimming took 0 bases from V and 8 from J, leaving 16 bases between them.

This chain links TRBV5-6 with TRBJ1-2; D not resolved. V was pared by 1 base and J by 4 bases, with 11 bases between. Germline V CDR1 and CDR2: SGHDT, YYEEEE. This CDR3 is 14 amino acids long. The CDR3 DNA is TGTGCCAGCAGCTTGCGGCAGCCCCCCTATGGCTACACCTTC. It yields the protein CASSLRQPPYGYTF.

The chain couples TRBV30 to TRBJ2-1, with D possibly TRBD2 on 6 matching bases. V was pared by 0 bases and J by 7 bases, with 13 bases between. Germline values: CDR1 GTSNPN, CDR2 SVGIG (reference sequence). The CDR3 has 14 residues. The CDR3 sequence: CAWSVLLGGNEQFF. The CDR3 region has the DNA TGTGCCTGGAGTGTACTTCTCGGGGGAAATGAGCAGTTCTTC.

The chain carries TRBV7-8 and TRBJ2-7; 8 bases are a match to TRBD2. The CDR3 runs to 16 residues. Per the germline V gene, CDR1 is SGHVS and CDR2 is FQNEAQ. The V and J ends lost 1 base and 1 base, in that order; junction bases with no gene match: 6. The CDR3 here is CASSLGTGGPSYEQYF. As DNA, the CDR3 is TGTGCCAGCAGCTTAGGTACGGGAGGGCCGTCCTACGAGCAGTACTTC.

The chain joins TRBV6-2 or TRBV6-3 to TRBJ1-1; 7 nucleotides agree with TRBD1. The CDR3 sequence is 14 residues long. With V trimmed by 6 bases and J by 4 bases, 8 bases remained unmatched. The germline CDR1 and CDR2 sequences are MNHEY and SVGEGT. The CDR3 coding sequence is TGTGCCAGCAGCGCAGGACAGGTCGGCACTGAAGCTTTCTTT. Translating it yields CASSAGQVGTEAFF.

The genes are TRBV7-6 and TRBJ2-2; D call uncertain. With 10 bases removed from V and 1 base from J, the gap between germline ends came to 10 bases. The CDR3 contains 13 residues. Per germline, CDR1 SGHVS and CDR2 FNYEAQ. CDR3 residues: CAILDLNTGELFF. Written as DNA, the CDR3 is TGTGCCATCCTCGACTTGAACACCGGGGAGCTGTTTTTT.

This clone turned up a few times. The CDR3 is CASSLVTGKVNTEAFF. The CDR3 nucleotides are TGCGCCAGCAGCTTGGTCACAGGGAAGGTGAACACTGAAGCTTTCTTT. The rearrangement joins TRBV5-1 to TRBJ1-1, with D possibly being TRBD1 (6 bases). This CDR3 is built from 16 residues. V shed 0 bases and J shed 0 bases, with 12 bases lying between them. Looked up from germline, CDR1 is SGHRS and CDR2 is YFSETQ.

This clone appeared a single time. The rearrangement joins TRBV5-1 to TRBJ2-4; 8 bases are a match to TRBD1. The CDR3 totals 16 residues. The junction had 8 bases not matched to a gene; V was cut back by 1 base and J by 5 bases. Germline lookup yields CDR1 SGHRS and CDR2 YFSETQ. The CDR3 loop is CASSLFQGAGENIQYF. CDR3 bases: TGCGCCAGCAGCTTGTTTCAGGGGGCGGGCGAAAACATTCAGTACTTC.

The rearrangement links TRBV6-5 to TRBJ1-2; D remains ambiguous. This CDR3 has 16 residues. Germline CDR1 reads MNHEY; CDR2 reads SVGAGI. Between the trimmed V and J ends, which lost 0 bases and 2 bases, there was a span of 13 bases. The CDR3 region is CASSYSGGRGNYGYTF. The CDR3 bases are TGTGCCAGCAGTTACTCTGGAGGGCGGGGAAACTATGGCTACACCTTC.

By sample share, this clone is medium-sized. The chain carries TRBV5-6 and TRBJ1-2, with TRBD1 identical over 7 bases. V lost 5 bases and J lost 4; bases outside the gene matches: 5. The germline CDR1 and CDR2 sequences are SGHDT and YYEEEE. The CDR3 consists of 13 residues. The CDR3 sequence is CASSFRDSYGYTF. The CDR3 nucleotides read TGTGCCAGCAGTTTCCGGGACAGCTATGGCTACACCTTC.

The CDR3 is CASSLQGAPYEQYF. CDR3 sequence (DNA): TGTGCCAGCAGCCTACAGGGGGCTCCCTACGAGCAGTACTTC. V is TRBV13 and J is TRBJ2-7; 9 positions agree with TRBD1. V gave up 5 bases and J gave up 2 bases; unmatched junction bases: 4. The CDR3 is 14 amino acids. The germline V gene encodes CDR1 PRHDT and CDR2 FYEKMQ (reference sequence).

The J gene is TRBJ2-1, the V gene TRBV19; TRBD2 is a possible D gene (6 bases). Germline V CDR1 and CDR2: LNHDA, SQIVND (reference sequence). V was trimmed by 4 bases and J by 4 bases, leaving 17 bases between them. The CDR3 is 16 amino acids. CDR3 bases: TGTGCCAGTAGTAGACTAGTCCGGGCCTATTACAATGAGCAGTTCTTC. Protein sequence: CASSRLVRAYYNEQFF.

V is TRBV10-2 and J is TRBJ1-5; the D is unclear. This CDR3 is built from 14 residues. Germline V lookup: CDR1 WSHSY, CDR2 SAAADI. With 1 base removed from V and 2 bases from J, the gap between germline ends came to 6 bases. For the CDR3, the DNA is TGCGCCAGCAGTGAGTTCACAGGCAATCAGCCCCAGCATTTT. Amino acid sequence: CASSEFTGNQPQHF.

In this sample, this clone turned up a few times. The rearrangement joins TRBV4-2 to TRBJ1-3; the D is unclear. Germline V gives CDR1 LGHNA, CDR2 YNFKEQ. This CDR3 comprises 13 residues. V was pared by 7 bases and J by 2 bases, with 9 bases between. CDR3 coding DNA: TGTGCCAGCAACCACGCTACTGGAAACACCATATATTTT. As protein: CASNHATGNTIYF.

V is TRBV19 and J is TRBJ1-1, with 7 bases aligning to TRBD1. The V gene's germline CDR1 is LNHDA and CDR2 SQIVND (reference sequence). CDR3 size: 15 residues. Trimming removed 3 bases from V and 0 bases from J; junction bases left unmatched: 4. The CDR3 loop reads CASSIPGTVNTEAFF. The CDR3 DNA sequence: TGTGCCAGTAGTATTCCCGGGACAGTGAACACTGAAGCTTTCTTT.

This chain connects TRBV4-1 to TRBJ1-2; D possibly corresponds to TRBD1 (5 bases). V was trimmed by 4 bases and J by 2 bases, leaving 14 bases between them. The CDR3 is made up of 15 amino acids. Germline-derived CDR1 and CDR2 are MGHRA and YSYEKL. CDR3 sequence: CASSLRGTDNYGYTF. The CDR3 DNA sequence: TGCGCCAGCAGCCTACGGGGGACGGACAACTATGGCTACACCTTC.

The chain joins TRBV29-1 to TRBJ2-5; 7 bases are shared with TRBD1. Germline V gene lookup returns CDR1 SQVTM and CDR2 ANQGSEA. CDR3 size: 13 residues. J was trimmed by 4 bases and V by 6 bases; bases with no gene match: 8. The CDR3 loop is CSVERGRRETQYF. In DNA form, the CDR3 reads TGCAGCGTCGAGAGGGGGCGCAGAGAGACCCAGTACTTC. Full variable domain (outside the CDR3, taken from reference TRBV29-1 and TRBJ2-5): SAVISQKPSRDICQRGTSLTIQCQVDSQVTMMFWYRQQPGQSLTLIATANQGSEATYESGFVIDKFPISRPNLTFSTLTVSNMSPEDSSIYLCSVERGRRETQYFGPGTRLLVL.

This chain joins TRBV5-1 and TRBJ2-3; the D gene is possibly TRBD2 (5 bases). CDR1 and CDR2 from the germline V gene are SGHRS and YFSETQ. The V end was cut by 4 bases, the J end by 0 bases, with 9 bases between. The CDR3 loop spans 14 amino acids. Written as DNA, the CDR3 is TGCGCCAGCAGCCCTGGGGAGAGCACAGATACGCAGTATTTT. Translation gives CASSPGESTDTQYF.

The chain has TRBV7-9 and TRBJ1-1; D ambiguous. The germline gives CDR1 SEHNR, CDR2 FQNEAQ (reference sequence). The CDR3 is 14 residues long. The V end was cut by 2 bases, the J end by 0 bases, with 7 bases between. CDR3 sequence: CASSLRRMNTEAFF. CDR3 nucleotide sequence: TGTGCCAGCAGCTTAAGGAGGATGAACACTGAAGCTTTCTTT.

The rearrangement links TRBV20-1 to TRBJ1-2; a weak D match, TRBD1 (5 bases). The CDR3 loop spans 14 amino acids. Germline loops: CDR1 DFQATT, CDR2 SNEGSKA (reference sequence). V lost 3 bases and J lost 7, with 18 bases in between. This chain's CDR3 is CSASAPGGGSGYTF. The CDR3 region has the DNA TGCAGTGCTAGTGCTCCCGGCGGGGGGTCTGGCTACACCTTC.

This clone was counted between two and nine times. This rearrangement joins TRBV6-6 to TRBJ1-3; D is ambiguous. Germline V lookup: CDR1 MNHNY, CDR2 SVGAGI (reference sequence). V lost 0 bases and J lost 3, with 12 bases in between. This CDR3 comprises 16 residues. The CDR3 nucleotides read TGTGCCAGCAGTTACTCAGGCCGGAGTTATGGAAACACCATATATTTT. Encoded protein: CASSYSGRSYGNTIYF.

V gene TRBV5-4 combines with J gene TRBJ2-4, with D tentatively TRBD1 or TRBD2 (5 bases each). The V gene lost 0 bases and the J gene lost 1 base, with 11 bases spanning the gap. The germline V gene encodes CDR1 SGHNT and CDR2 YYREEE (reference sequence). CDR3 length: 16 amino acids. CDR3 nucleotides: TGTGCCAGCAGCTTGGTGGGGGTAGGGGCCAAAAACATTCAGTACTTC. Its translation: CASSLVGVGAKNIQYF.